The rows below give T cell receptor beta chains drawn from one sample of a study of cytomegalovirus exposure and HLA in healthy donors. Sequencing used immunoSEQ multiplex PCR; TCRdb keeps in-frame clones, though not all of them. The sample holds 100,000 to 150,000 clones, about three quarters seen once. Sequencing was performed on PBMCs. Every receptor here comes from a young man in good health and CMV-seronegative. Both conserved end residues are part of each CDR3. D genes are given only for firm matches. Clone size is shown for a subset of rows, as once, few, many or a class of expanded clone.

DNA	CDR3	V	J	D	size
TGTGCCAGCAGCTTAGAGGTGGGGGGCTCCTACGAGCAGTACTTC	CASSLEVGGSYEQYF	TRBV11-1	TRBJ2-7	.	.
TGTGCCAGCAGCCCCTGGGGTAGCGGGGGAACGGATACGCAGTATTTT	CASSPWGSGGTDTQYF	TRBV9	TRBJ2-3	TRBD2	.
TGTGCCAGCTCACCAGGACAGAATCAGCCCCAGCATTTT	CASSPGQNQPQHF	TRBV18	TRBJ1-5	.	.
TGCAGCGTTGCCCGGGGACAGGGTCTGGGGACTGAAGCTTTCTTT	CSVARGQGLGTEAFF	TRBV29-1	TRBJ1-1	TRBD1	.
TGTGCCAGCAGCCGGGCAGGGGACCCTTACAATGAGCAGTTCTTC	CASSRAGDPYNEQFF	TRBV27	TRBJ2-1	.	.
TGTGCCAGCAGGAGACTTTTAGAGCAGTACTTC	CASRRLLEQYF	TRBV6-5	TRBJ2-7	.	.
TGTGCCTGGAGTGTACGAGGGGCGGGAGGGCCGATGGGCGAGCAGTACTTC	CAWSVRGAGGPMGEQYF	TRBV30	TRBJ2-7	TRBD2	.
TGCGCCAGCAGCCACCGGACTAGCGGGAGGGCTACCAGCTCCTACGAGCAGTACTTC	CASSHRTSGRATSSYEQYF	TRBV4-1	TRBJ2-7	TRBD2	once
TGTGCCAGCAGCTACGGGACAGGGGGCGTACAAAACACTGAAGCTTTCTTT	CASSYGTGGVQNTEAFF	TRBV7-6	TRBJ1-1	TRBD1	.
TGCGCCAGCAGCCCAGCGGGACTAGGGGATACGCAGTATTTT	CASSPAGLGDTQYF	TRBV5-1	TRBJ2-3	TRBD2	.
TGTGCCAGCAGTTCACAGGGGTACTCTGGGGCCAACGTCCTGACTTTC	CASSSQGYSGANVLTF	TRBV6-5	TRBJ2-6	TRBD1	once
TGTGCCAGCAGTGAAAACAGGGCAGGAAAGACCCAGTACTTC	CASSENRAGKTQYF	TRBV2	TRBJ2-5	.	.
TGCGCCAGCAGCTTGGCCGGAATCGGGGAGGGCCGGGGCACTGAAGCTTTCTTT	CASSLAGIGEGRGTEAFF	TRBV5-1	TRBJ1-1	.	.
TGTGCCAGCAGCGTAGCGGGAGGGACCCCATTCAATGAGCAGTTCTTC	CASSVAGGTPFNEQFF	TRBV9	TRBJ2-1	TRBD2	few
TGTGCCAGCAGACAATTCTCCTACGAGCAGTACTTC	CASRQFSYEQYF	TRBV6-5	TRBJ2-7	.	once
TGTGCCAGCAGTTATCGGGGGAGTGGAGAAAAACTGTTTTTT	CASSYRGSGEKLFF	TRBV6-5	TRBJ1-4	.	.
TGTGCCAGCAGGAGACAGAGCTCCTATAATTCACCCCTCCACTTT	CASRRQSSYNSPLHF	TRBV6-5	TRBJ1-6	.	.
TGCGCCAGCAGCTTGTTGCAGGGCGGGATGAACACTGAAGCTTTCTTT	CASSLLQGGMNTEAFF	TRBV5-1	TRBJ1-1	.	.
TGTGCCAGCAGCCCAAGGGGTTACAATCAGCCCCAGCATTTT	CASSPRGYNQPQHF	TRBV4-2	TRBJ1-5	.	.
TGTGCCAGCAGCTCAAATTCCGGGGAAGGCTACACCTTC	CASSSNSGEGYTF	TRBV7-3	TRBJ1-2	.	.
TGTGCCAGCAGTCTACGGGGGGCGGTTCAGCCCCAGCATTTT	CASSLRGAVQPQHF	TRBV2	TRBJ1-5	.	once
TGCGCCAGCAGCCAAGGCCTAGCGGGGGGGCCCAACGAGCAGTACTTC	CASSQGLAGGPNEQYF	TRBV4-3	TRBJ2-7	TRBD2	.
TGTGCCAGTAGTATGACAGATAATTCACCCCTCCACTTT	CASSMTDNSPLHF	TRBV19	TRBJ1-6	.	.
TGTGCCTGGAGTAAGGGACAGGGGGCCGGTCAGCCCCAGCATTTT	CAWSKGQGAGQPQHF	TRBV30	TRBJ1-5	TRBD1	.
TGTGCCAGCAGTTCACAGGACTATGGCTACACCTTC	CASSSQDYGYTF	TRBV28	TRBJ1-2	.	.
TGTGCCAGCAGCCCTACCTGGACAGGGAAGCGCACCGGGGAGCTGTTTTTT	CASSPTWTGKRTGELFF	TRBV27	TRBJ2-2	TRBD1	.
TGTGCCAGCAGCCCCGGGGACAGGGGTTACAATGAGCAGTTCTTC	CASSPGDRGYNEQFF	TRBV9	TRBJ2-1	TRBD1	.
TGTGCCGCGGGGGACACTGAAGCTTTCTTT	CAAGDTEAFF	TRBV30	TRBJ1-1	.	.
TGCGCCAGCAGTGCGGGAGGATACGAGCAGTACTTC	CASSAGGYEQYF	TRBV10-2	TRBJ2-7	TRBD2	.
TGTGCCACCGCGAAAATTACAGTGAACACTGAAGCTTTCTTT	CATAKITVNTEAFF	TRBV2	TRBJ1-1	.	.
TGTGCCAGCAGCTTAGTCGGGGGAAGTCGCTACGAGCAGTACTTC	CASSLVGGSRYEQYF	TRBV11-2	TRBJ2-7	.	.
TGTGCCAGTAGTATAGGCGGGACAGGGGTAACTCAGTACTTC	CASSIGGTGVTQYF	TRBV19	TRBJ2-4	TRBD1	.
TGTGCCAGCACCCTTAACCCCGCTACCAACACTGAAGCTTTCTTT	CASTLNPATNTEAFF	TRBV7-3	TRBJ1-1	.	once
TGTGCCAGCAGTGACGGACTAGCGGGAACTTACAATGAGCAGTTCTTC	CASSDGLAGTYNEQFF	TRBV2	TRBJ2-1	TRBD2	.
TGTGCCAGCAGCTTACTAGCGGGGGGCTTAGATACGCAGTATTTT	CASSLLAGGLDTQYF	TRBV7-9	TRBJ2-3	TRBD2	.
TGTGCCAGCAGCTCTGGGGGACACCAGAACACTGAAGCTTTCTTT	CASSSGGHQNTEAFF	TRBV7-9	TRBJ1-1	.	.
TGTGCCAGTAGTATAGACCCAAATCAGCCCCAGCATTTT	CASSIDPNQPQHF	TRBV19	TRBJ1-5	.	once
TGTGCCAGCAGCTTAAGGGGGGATGCTGAAGCTTTCTTT	CASSLRGDAEAFF	TRBV7-3	TRBJ1-1	.	few
TGTGCCAGCAGCCCATCGACAGGGCCCTCCTACGAGCAGTACTTC	CASSPSTGPSYEQYF	TRBV11-2	TRBJ2-7	TRBD1	few
TGTGCCAGCAGCCCACAGGGTTATAGCAATCAGCCCCAGCATTTT	CASSPQGYSNQPQHF	TRBV5-6	TRBJ1-5	.	.
TGTGCCTGGGCTCAAGGGGCTTTTCAGCCCCAGCATTTT	CAWAQGAFQPQHF	TRBV30	TRBJ1-5	.	.
TGTGCCGCTTTACAGGGGGCCTCTGGAAACACCATATATTTT	CAALQGASGNTIYF	TRBV28	TRBJ1-3	TRBD1	few
TGCGCCAGCAGCCAAGATATTGAACAGTGGGAGACCCAGTACTTC	CASSQDIEQWETQYF	TRBV4-1	TRBJ2-5	.	.
TGTGCCAGCAGGTTAGGACAGGGGTTCCACGAGCAGTACTTC	CASRLGQGFHEQYF	TRBV7-9	TRBJ2-7	TRBD1	.
TGCGCCAGCAGCTTGCCCGCTCAAGTACTAGCGGGGGCCTACAATGAGCAGTTCTTC	CASSLPAQVLAGAYNEQFF	TRBV5-1	TRBJ2-1	TRBD2	.
TGTGCCATCAAGTATAGCGGCTCCTACGAGCAGTACTTC	CAIKYSGSYEQYF	TRBV10-3	TRBJ2-7	.	.
TGCGCCAGCAGCTTAGCTCCCCTAGTCAGACGGGATGAGCAGTTCTTC	CASSLAPLVRRDEQFF	TRBV5-1	TRBJ2-1	.	.
TGTGCCAGCAGCGCGCGACAGTCTCTCTATGGCTACACCTTC	CASSARQSLYGYTF	TRBV9	TRBJ1-2	.	.
TGTGCCAGCAGCTATCAAGCGGGGGGTCCCACAGATACGCAGTATTTT	CASSYQAGGPTDTQYF	TRBV7-2	TRBJ2-3	TRBD2	.
TGTGCCAGTAGCGAGACAGGGGCTGGAAACACCATATATTTT	CASSETGAGNTIYF	TRBV19	TRBJ1-3	TRBD1	.
TGCGCCAGCAGCCAAGAGGAGACAGACTCGCTCACAGATACGCAGTATTTT	CASSQEETDSLTDTQYF	TRBV4-1	TRBJ2-3	.	.
TGTGCCAGCAGCTTATTAAGTAGCGGGAGCGGCAATGAGCAGTTCTTC	CASSLLSSGSGNEQFF	TRBV7-9	TRBJ2-1	TRBD2	.
TGCGCCAGCAGCTTGGCGCCAGCCTACGAGCAGTACTTC	CASSLAPAYEQYF	TRBV5-1	TRBJ2-7	.	.
TGTGCCAGCAGCGTAGTGGACAGGGCGAACTATGGCTACACCTTC	CASSVVDRANYGYTF	TRBV9	TRBJ1-2	TRBD1	few
TGTGCCAGCACCTTTGGGGCGGAACTCTATGGCTACACCTTC	CASTFGAELYGYTF	TRBV7-9	TRBJ1-2	.	.